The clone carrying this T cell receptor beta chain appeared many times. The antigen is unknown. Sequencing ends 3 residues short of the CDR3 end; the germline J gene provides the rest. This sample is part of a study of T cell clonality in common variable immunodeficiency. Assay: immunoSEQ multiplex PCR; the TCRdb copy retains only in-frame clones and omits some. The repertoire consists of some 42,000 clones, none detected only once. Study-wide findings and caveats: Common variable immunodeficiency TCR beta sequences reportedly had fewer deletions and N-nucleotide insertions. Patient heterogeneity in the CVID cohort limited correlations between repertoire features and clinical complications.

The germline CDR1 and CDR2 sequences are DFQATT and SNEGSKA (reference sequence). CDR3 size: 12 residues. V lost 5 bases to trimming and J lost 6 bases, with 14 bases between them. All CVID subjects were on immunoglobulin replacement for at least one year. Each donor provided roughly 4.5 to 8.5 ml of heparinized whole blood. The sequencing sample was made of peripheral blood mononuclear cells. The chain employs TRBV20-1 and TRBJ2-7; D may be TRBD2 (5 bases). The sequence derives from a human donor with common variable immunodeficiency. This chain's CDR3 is CSARVTSSEQYF. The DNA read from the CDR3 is TGCAGTGCTCGGGTTACTAGTAGCGAG.